This entry is about one TCR beta chain. Its antigen remains unidentified. The CDR3 covers 18 residues. CDR1 is LNHDA, CDR2 SQIVND, per germline (reference sequence). Trimming at V came to 3 bases and at J to 6 bases, leaving 12 bases not matched to a gene. This table comes from immunoSEQ multiplex PCR, and its TCRdb copy is limited to in-frame clones, with some not included. The data show roughly 150,000 clones, 80% to 90% seen once. The data derive from a study of T cell responses to AZD1222 COVID-19 vaccine. Study observations and caveats: Clonal diversity may have been underestimated, and the donors were mostly white British, with more females than males. Reportedly, nearly half the spike-specific TCRs target unmutated variant regions. Repertoire sampling was restricted to post-peak T cell response timepoints.

The chain is built from TRBV19 and TRBJ1-6; TRBD1 aligns across 9 bases. The sample in question was peripheral blood, obtained after recovery from COVID-19. The receptor comes from an adult who had recovered from COVID-19. The CDR3 loop is CASSIGTGSSPSNSPLHF. In nucleotides, the CDR3 is TGTGCCAGTAGTATTGGGACAGGGTCGTCTCCCAGTAATTCACCCCTCCACTTT.